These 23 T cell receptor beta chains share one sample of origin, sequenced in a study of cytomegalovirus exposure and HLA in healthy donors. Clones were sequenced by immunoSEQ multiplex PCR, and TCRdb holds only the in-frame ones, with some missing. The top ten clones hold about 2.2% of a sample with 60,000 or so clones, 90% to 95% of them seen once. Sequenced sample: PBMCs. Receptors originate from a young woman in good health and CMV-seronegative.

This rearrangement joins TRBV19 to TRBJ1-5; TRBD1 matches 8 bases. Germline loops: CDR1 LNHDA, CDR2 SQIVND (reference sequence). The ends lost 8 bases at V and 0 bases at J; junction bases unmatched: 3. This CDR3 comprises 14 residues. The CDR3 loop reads CASDTGGSNQPQHF. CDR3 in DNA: TGTGCCAGTGACACAGGGGGTAGCAATCAGCCCCAGCATTTT.

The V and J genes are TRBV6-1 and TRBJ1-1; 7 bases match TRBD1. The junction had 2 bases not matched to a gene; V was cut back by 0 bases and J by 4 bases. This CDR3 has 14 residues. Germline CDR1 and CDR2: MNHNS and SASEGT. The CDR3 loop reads CASSEAGDSTEAFF. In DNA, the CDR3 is TGTGCCAGCAGTGAAGCAGGGGACAGCACTGAAGCTTTCTTT.

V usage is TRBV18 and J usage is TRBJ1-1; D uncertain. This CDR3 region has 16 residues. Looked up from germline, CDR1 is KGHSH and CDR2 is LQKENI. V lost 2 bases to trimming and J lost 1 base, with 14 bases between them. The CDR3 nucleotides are TGTGCCAGCTCACCAATTCTCACAGAGGGGAACACTGAAGCTTTCTTT. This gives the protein CASSPILTEGNTEAFF.

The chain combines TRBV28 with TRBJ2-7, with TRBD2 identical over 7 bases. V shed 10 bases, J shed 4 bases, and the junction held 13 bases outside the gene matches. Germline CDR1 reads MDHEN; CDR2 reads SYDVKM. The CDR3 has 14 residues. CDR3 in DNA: TGTGCCACCGATGGCCAGCGGGGCCTTTACGAGCAGTACTTC. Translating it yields CATDGQRGLYEQYF. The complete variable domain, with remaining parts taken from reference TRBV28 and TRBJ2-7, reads DVKVTQSSRYLVKRTGEKVFLECVQDMDHENMFWYRQDPGLGLRLIYFSYDVKMKEKGDIPEGYSVSREKKERFSLILESASTNQTSMYLCATDGQRGLYEQYFGPGTRLTVT.

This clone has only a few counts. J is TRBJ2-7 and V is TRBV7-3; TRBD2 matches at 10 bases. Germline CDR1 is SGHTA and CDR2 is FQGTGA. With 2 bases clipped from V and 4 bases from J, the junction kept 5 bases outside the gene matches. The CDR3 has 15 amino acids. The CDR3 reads CASSLAAGGQYEQYF. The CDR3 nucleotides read TGTGCCAGCAGCTTAGCAGCGGGAGGGCAATACGAGCAGTACTTC.

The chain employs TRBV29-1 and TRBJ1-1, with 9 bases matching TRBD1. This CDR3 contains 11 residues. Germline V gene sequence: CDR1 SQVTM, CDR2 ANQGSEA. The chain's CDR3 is CEGQGNGEAFF. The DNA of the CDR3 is TGCGAAGGACAGGGGAACGGTGAAGCTTTCTTT. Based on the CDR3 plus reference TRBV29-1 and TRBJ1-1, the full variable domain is SAVISQKPSRDICQRGTSLTIQCQVDSQVTMMFWYRQQPGQSLTLIATANQGSEATYESGFVIDKFPISRPNLTFSTLTVSNMSPEDSSIYLCEGQGNGEAFFGQGTRLTVV.

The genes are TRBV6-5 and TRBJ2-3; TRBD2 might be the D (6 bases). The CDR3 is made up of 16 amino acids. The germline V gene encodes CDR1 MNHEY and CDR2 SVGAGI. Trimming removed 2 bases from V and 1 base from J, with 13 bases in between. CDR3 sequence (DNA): TGTGCCAGCAGTTACCGCACAGGCGGGGGCACAGATACGCAGTATTTT. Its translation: CASSYRTGGGTDTQYF.

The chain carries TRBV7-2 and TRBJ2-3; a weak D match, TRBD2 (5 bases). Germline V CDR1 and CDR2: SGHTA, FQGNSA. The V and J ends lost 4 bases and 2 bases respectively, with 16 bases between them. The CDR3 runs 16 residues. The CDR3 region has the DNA TGTGCCAGCAGCTCAGGCAGACTACTCCACACAGATACGCAGTATTTT. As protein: CASSSGRLLHTDTQYF.

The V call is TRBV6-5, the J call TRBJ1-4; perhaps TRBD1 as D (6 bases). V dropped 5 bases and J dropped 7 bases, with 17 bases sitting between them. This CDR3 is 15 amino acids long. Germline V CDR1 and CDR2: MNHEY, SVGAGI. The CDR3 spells CASSPQAGGGEKLFF. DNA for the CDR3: TGTGCCAGCAGTCCCCAAGCTGGGGGCGGTGAAAAACTGTTTTTT.

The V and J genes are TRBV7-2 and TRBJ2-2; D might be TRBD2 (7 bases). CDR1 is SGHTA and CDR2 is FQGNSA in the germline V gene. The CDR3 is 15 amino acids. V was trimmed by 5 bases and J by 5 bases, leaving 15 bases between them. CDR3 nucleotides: TGTGCCAGCAGCCCCCGGGGGGCGGGAACCGGGGAGCTGTTTTTT. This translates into CASSPRGAGTGELFF.

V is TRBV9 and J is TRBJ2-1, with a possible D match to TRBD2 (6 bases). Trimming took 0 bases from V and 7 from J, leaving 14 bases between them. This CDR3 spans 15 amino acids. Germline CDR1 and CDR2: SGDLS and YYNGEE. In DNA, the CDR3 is TGTGCCAGCAGCGTAGAGGGACTCCCTAAGAATGAGCAGTTCTTC. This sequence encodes CASSVEGLPKNEQFF.

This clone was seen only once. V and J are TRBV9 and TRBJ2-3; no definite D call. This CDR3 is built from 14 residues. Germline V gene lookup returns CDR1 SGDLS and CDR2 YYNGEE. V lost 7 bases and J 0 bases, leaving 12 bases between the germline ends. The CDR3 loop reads CASGRSGSTDTQYF. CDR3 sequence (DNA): TGTGCCAGCGGTCGGTCCGGGAGCACAGATACGCAGTATTTT.

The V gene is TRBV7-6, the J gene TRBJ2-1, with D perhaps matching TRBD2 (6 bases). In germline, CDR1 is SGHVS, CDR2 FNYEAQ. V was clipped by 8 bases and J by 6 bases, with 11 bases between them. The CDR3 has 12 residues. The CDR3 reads CASRDGGNEQFF. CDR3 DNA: TGTGCCAGCCGAGACGGGGGCAATGAGCAGTTCTTC. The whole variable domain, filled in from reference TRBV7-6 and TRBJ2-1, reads GAGVSQSPRYKVTKRGQDVALRCDPISGHVSLYWYRQALGQGPEFLTYFNYEAQQDKSGLPNDRFSAERPEGSISTLTIQRTEQRDSAMYRCASRDGGNEQFFGPGTRLTVL.

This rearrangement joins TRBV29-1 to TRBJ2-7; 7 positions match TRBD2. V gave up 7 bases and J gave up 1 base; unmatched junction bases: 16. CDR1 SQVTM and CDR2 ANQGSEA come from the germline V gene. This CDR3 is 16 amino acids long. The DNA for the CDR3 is TGCAGCGGCACCGATGGGCTTGCGGGAGATTCCTACGAGCAGTACTTC. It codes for CSGTDGLAGDSYEQYF.

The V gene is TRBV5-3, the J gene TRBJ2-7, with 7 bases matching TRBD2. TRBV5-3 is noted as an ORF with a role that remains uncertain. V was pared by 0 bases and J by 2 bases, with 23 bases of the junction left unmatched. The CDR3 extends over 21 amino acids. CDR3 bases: TGTGCCAGAAGCTTGGAGGGACCCCCGGGACTAACTAAGGAACCCGCCTACGAGCAGTACTTC. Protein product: CARSLEGPPGLTKEPAYEQYF.

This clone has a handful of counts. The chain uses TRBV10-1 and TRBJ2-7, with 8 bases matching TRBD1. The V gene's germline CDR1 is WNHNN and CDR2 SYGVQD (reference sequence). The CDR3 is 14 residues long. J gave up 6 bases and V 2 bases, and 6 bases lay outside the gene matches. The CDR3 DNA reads TGCGCCAGCAGTGAGGGACAGGGTGGGTCCGAGCAGTACTTC. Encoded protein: CASSEGQGGSEQYF.

This CDR3 is CASSLSVTGGNEQFF. CDR3 DNA sequence: TGTGCCAGCAGTTTATCGGTAACAGGGGGTAATGAGCAGTTCTTC. V is TRBV27 and J is TRBJ2-1; TRBD1 matches at 8 bases. The germline V gene encodes CDR1 MNHEY and CDR2 SMNVEV (reference sequence). Unmatched junction bases numbered 5, after V lost 0 bases and J lost 7 bases. The CDR3 sequence is 15 residues long.

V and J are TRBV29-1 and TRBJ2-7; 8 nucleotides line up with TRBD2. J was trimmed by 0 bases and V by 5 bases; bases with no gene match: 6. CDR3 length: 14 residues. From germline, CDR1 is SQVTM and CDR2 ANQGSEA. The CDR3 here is CSVHKTSGSYEQYF. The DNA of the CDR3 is TGCAGCGTTCACAAAACTAGCGGCTCCTACGAGCAGTACTTC.

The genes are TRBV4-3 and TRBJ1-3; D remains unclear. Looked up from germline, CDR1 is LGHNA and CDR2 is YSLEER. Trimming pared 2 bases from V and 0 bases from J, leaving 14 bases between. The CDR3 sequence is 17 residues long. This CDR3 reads CASSQNRRHSSGNTIYF. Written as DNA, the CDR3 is TGCGCCAGCAGCCAAAATCGAAGGCACAGCTCTGGAAACACCATATATTTT.

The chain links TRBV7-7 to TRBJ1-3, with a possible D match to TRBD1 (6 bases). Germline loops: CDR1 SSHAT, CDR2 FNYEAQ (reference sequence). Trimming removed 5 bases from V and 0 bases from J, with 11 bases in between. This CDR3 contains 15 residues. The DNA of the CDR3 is TGTGCCAGCAGCCTAGGACAGAGCTCTGGAAACACCATATATTTT. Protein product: CASSLGQSSGNTIYF.

The DNA of the CDR3 is TGTGCCAGCAGTTACTCCGGACAGGAGGGGTACGAGCAGTACTTC. This codes for CASSYSGQEGYEQYF. V and J are TRBV6-5 and TRBJ2-7; possible D gene TRBD1, 7 bases. The CDR3 loop spans 15 amino acids. The germline CDR1 and CDR2 sequences are MNHEY and SVGAGI. V lost 0 bases and J lost 4, with 13 bases in between.

CDR3 sequence: CASSLSSPGGQYF. The CDR3 nucleotides read TGTGCCAGCAGCTTAAGTTCCCCGGGTGGGCAGTACTTC. The chain combines TRBV7-2 with TRBJ2-7; D gene uncertain. V was pared by 2 bases and J by 9 bases, with 14 bases between. Germline V gene sequence: CDR1 SGHTA, CDR2 FQGNSA. The CDR3 has 13 amino acids.

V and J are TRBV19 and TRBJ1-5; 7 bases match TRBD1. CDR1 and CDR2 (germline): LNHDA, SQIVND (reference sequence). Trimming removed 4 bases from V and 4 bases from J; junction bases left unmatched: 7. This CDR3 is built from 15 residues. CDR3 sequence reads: CASSKIDRANQPQHF. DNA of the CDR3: TGTGCCAGTAGTAAGATAGACAGGGCGAATCAGCCCCAGCATTTT.